This TCR beta chain was sequenced for a study of blood T cell repertoires in COVID-19. V lost 3 bases, J lost 4 bases, and 8 bases stayed unmatched. The CDR3 sequence is 15 residues long. Germline values: CDR1 SGDLS, CDR2 YYNGEE. Authors' data handling: Scientists estimated how many nucleated cells there were by amplifying reference gene primers. The protocol was immunoSEQ multiplex PCR, while the TCRdb copy is restricted to in-frame clones and leaves out a portion. V, J and clone size are taken as reported in that table, and D and trimming were inferred from the DNA itself. Counted here are 350,000 to 450,000 clones, 75% to 90% occurring once; the ten biggest clones make up around 5.1%.

Sequenced material: PBMCs or T cells enriched from blood (not recorded which). The sequence was obtained from a woman between 50 and 59 years old who had recovered from COVID-19. The gene calls are TRBV9 and TRBJ2-5, with 8 bases that match TRBD1. This chain's CDR3 is CASSASGGRLETQYF. The CDR3 nucleotides are TGTGCCAGCAGCGCCTCAGGGGGCCGCCTAGAGACCCAGTACTTC.